This TCR beta chain was profiled in a study of CD8 T cells in ankylosing spondylitis. Notes on the study in general: Disease-linked clones were found to be CD8+ and relatively rare in peripheral blood. Among TCR beta sequences, a motif of eight highly homologous variants appeared characteristic of ankylosing spondylitis blood. Significant enrichment of disease-linked clones was reportedly seen in matched ankylosing spondylitis synovial fluid.

For TCR beta, libraries came from quantitative 5'-RACE with molecular barcodes. MiXCR, run by TCRdb on the 5' RACE reads, gives a single entry per CDR3 protein. The data hold under 55,000 distinct CDR3 sequences, with approximately 7% observed a single time. This clonotype turned up a few times. The antigen is undetermined. Germline V lookup: CDR1 SGHVS, CDR2 FQNEAQ. The CDR3 has 15 amino acids. The V gene end was trimmed by 5 bases and the J gene end by 1 base; junction bases not matched to a gene: 6. This sequence was found in a female donor with ankylosing spondylitis or in good health (not recorded which). Material for sequencing was blood, either unsorted or a sorted T cell fraction (not recorded which). The V gene is TRBV7-8, the J gene TRBJ1-1, with 8 bases matching TRBD1. Written as DNA, the CDR3 is TGTGCCAGCAGCCTATACAGGGGGGAGAACACTGAAGCTTTCTTT. The encoded protein is CASSLYRGENTEAFF.